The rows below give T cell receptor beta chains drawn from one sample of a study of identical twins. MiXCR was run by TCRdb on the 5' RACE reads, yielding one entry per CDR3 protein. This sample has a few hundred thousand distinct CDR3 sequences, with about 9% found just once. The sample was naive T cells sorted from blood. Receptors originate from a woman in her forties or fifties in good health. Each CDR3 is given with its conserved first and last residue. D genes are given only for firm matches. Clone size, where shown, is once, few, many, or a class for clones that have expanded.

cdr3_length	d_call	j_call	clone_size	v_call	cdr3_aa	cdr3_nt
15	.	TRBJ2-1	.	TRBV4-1	CASSQGLDVYNEQFF	TGCGCCAGCAGCCAAGGGCTCGACGTTTACAATGAGCAGTTCTTC
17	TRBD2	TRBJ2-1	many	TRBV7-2	CASSHRLAAFSYNEQFF	TGTGCCAGCAGCCACCGACTAGCGGCATTCTCCTACAATGAGCAGTTCTTC
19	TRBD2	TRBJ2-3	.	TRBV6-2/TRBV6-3	CASSYSPGLAGGNTDTQYF	TGTGCCAGCAGTTACTCGCCGGGACTAGCGGGAGGGAACACAGATACGCAGTATTTT
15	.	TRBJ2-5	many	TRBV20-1	CSARDFDRLGGTQYF	TGCAGTGCTAGAGACTTTGACCGTTTAGGGGGGACCCAGTACTTC
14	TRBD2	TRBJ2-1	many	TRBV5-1	CASSPASGYNEQFF	TGCGCCAGCAGCCCCGCTAGCGGTTACAATGAGCAGTTCTTC
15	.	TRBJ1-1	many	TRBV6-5	CASSYRGQGRTEAFF	TGTGCCAGCAGTTACCGGGGCCAGGGTCGTACTGAAGCTTTCTTT
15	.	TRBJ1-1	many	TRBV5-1	CASSPRLLEATEAFF	TGCGCCAGCAGCCCGAGACTCTTAGAGGCCACTGAAGCTTTCTTT
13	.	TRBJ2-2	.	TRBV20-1	CSDPSDNTGELFF	TGCAGTGATCCGTCGGACAACACCGGGGAGCTGTTTTTT
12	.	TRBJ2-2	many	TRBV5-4	CASSLWAGELFF	TGTGCCAGCAGCTTGTGGGCCGGGGAGCTGTTTTTT
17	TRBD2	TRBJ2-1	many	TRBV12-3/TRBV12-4	CASAHERTSGKGDEQFF	TGTGCCAGCGCTCACGAGCGGACTAGCGGGAAGGGTGATGAGCAGTTCTTC
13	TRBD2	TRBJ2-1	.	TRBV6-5	CASSQAGRNEQFF	TGTGCCAGCAGTCAAGCGGGAAGGAATGAGCAGTTCTTC
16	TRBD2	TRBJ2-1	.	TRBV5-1	CASSGGLAGGRSEQFF	TGCGCCAGCAGCGGGGGACTAGCGGGAGGTCGCAGTGAGCAGTTCTTC
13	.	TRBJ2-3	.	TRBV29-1	CSVVGRRTDTQYF	TGCAGCGTTGTTGGTAGGCGCACAGATACGCAGTATTTT
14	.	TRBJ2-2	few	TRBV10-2	CASSGAGNTGELFF	TGCGCCAGCAGTGGGGCAGGGAACACCGGGGAGCTGTTTTTT
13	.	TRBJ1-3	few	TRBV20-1	CSASWGEVDTIYF	TGCAGTGCCAGTTGGGGGGAGGTTGACACCATATATTTT
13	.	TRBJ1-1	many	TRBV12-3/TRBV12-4	CASSLRENTEAFF	TGTGCCAGCAGTTTAAGGGAAAACACTGAAGCTTTCTTT
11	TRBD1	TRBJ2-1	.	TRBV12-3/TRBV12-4	CASSHTGGQFF	TGTGCCAGCAGTCATACAGGGGGGCAGTTCTTC
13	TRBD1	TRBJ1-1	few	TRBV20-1	CSARTGVNTEAFF	TGCAGTGCTCGGACAGGAGTGAACACTGAAGCTTTCTTT
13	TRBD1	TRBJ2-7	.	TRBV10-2	CASLHGTGTEQYF	TGCGCCAGCTTGCACGGGACAGGAACCGAGCAGTACTTC
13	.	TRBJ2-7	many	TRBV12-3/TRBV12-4	CASSSTVTYEQYF	TGTGCCAGCAGTTCGACTGTTACCTACGAGCAGTACTTC
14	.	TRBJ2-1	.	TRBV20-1	CSAREVESYNEQFF	TGCAGTGCTAGAGAGGTGGAATCCTACAATGAGCAGTTCTTC
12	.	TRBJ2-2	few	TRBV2	CASSSGTSRLFF	TGTGCCAGCAGCTCTGGGACTTCTCGGCTGTTTTTT
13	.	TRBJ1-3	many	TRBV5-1	CASSWGSGNTIYF	TGCGCCAGCAGCTGGGGATCTGGAAACACCATATATTTT
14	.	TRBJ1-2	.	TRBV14	CASSQVYGNYGYTF	TGTGCCAGCAGCCAAGTCTACGGAAACTATGGCTACACCTTC
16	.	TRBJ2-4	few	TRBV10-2	CASSDHSSPGKNIQYF	TGCGCCAGCAGTGATCACAGTTCCCCCGGCAAAAACATTCAGTACTTC
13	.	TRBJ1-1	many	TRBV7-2	CASSRGPNTEAFF	TGTGCCAGCAGCCGAGGGCCGAACACTGAAGCTTTCTTT
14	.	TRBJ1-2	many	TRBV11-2	CASSLEGVFYGYTF	TGTGCCAGCAGCTTAGAGGGAGTATTCTATGGCTACACCTTC
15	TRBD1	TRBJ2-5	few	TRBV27	CASSSRTGFGETQYF	TGTGCCAGCAGTTCCAGGACAGGGTTTGGAGAGACCCAGTACTTC
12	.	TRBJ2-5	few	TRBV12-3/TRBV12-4	CASGRTDRTQYF	TGTGCCAGCGGGCGGACGGACAGGACCCAGTACTTC
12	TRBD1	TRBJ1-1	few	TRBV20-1	CSARLPNRGAFF	TGCAGTGCTAGACTCCCGAACAGGGGAGCTTTCTTT
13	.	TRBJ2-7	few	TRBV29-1	CSAIDQPHYEQYF	TGCAGCGCGATAGACCAGCCCCACTACGAGCAGTACTTC
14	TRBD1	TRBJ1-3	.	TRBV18	CASSPPGQRNTIYF	TGTGCCAGCTCACCTCCGGGACAGAGAAACACCATATATTTT
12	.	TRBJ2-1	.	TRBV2	CASNGWEDEQFF	TGTGCCAGCAACGGATGGGAGGATGAGCAGTTCTTC
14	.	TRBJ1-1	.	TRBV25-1	CASSRLLGETEAFF	TGTGCCAGCAGTCGTTTACTGGGGGAAACTGAAGCTTTCTTT
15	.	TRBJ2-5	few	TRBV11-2	CASSLRRGIQETQYF	TGTGCCAGCAGCCTTAGGAGGGGCATTCAGGAGACCCAGTACTTC
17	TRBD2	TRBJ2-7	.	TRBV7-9	CASSQQVGLGSHYEQYF	TGTGCCAGCAGCCAGCAAGTGGGACTAGGTTCCCACTACGAGCAGTACTTC
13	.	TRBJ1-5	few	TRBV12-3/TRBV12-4	CASSFGADQPQHF	TGTGCCAGCAGTTTTGGGGCCGATCAGCCCCAGCATTTT
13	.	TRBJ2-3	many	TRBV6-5	CASANPGRDTQYF	TGTGCCAGCGCCAACCCTGGTAGAGATACGCAGTATTTT
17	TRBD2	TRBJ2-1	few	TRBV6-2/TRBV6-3	CASRRSGLAGGYNEQFF	TGTGCCAGCAGACGATCGGGACTAGCGGGAGGTTACAATGAGCAGTTCTTC
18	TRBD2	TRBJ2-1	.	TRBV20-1	CSARRTSGIPYSGNEQFF	TGCAGTGCTCGAAGGACTAGCGGGATCCCCTACTCTGGGAATGAGCAGTTCTTC